Below are 21 T cell receptor beta chains sequenced from a single sample in a study of Graves' ophthalmopathy and Graves' hyperthyroidism. RNA transcripts were the template, and TCR beta CDR3 regions were amplified from them. The library came from an HTBI-primed first-round RT-PCR and a second-round multiplex PCR. MiXCR, run by TCRdb on the multiplex PCR reads, gives a single entry per CDR3 protein. Of about 640,000 distinct CDR3 sequences in the sample, more than 40% were seen once. The sample comprised peripheral blood. These receptors all stem from an adult man with Graves' ophthalmopathy.

This clonotype has only a few counts. The conserved phenylalanine or tryptophan is not found at the CDR3 terminus, so this likely reflects a read error. The V and J genes are TRBV7-9 and TRBJ2-5; D gene unclear. The germline V gene has CDR1 SEHNR and CDR2 FQNEAQ (reference sequence). This CDR3 spans 16 amino acids. DNA of the CDR3: TGTACCAGCAGCTTAGTGTGGGGTAGCCTCCAAGAGACCCAGTACCTC. Translation: CTSSLVWGSLQETQYL.

This clonotype occurred many times. V and J are TRBV7-2 and TRBJ1-1; TRBD1 might be the D (5 bases). Germline loops: CDR1 SGHTA, CDR2 FQGNSA. V was clipped by 1 base and J by 5 bases, with 11 bases between them. The CDR3 is made up of 14 amino acids. This chain's CDR3 is CASSLGGGWTEAFF. The CDR3 DNA reads TGTGCCAGCAGCTTAGGGGGCGGATGGACTGAAGCTTTCTTT.

This clonotype was seen a few times. In nucleotides, the CDR3 is TGCGCCAGCAGGTGGGCCAGGGAGGGTCGACGAGATGGCTACACCTTC. It codes for CASRWAREGRRDGYTF. The chain uses TRBV4-1 and TRBJ1-2, with TRBD1 as a possible D gene (5 bases). The germline V gene encodes CDR1 MGHRA and CDR2 YSYEKL. Trimming took 6 bases from V and 6 from J, leaving 23 bases between them. The CDR3 is 16 amino acids.

Note on this clonotype: A junction end diverges from the germline sequence, so it may reflect a read error. This chain connects TRBV6-5 to TRBJ1-4; D not resolved. This CDR3 is 12 amino acids long. The germline V gene encodes CDR1 MNHEY and CDR2 SVGAGI. The CDR3 nucleotides read TGTGCCATCAGTGATTCAAATGAAAAACTGTTTTTT. This codes for CAISDSNEKLFF.

This clonotype was seen many times. The rearrangement uses TRBV12-3 or TRBV12-4 and TRBJ2-5, with D possibly being TRBD1 (7 bases). The length of the CDR3 is 14 residues. V was cut by 7 bases and J by 1 base, with 13 bases left in between. CDR3 bases: TGTGCCAGCACGCGACAGGGAGGCCAAGAGACCCAGTACTTC. Its protein is CASTRQGGQETQYF.

The chain employs TRBV25-1 and TRBJ2-2; D is uncertain. CDR1 and CDR2 (germline): MGHDK, SYGVNS. This CDR3 region has 15 residues. Trimming removed 6 bases at V and 4 bases at J, with 15 bases between. CDR3 sequence (DNA): TGTGCCAGCAGCTTGGTAGGGCAGACCACCGGGGAGCTGTTTTTT. Encoded protein: CASSLVGQTTGELFF.

Of note for this clonotype: Because it lacks the conserved phenylalanine or tryptophan at the end, this CDR3 is likely a read error. No DNA is shown, since the ends of the CDR3 on it are uncertain; the CDR3 is the one TCRdb lists. The gene calls are TRBV2 and TRBJ2-5; the table gives TRBD2 as D, unverified against the DNA. Germline loops: CDR1 SNHLY, CDR2 FYNNEI. The CDR3 is 10 residues long, ends included. CDR3: CASRGRPGGS.

At least ten counts were recorded for this clonotype. The rearrangement links TRBV7-9 to TRBJ1-6; 8 nucleotides line up with TRBD1. Per the germline V gene, CDR1 is SEHNR and CDR2 is FQNEAQ (reference sequence). V lost 5 bases to trimming and J lost 7 bases; unmatched junction nucleotides: 4. The CDR3 is 14 amino acids. This CDR3 reads CASSPRTGNSPLHF. CDR3 DNA sequence: TGTGCCAGCAGCCCGAGGACAGGGAATTCACCCCTCCACTTT.

The chain recombines TRBV11-2 with TRBJ2-5; 11 positions agree with TRBD1. This CDR3 comprises 17 residues. V lost 1 base and J lost 4; bases outside the gene matches: 8. The V gene's germline CDR1 is SGHAT and CDR2 FQNNGV. CDR3 amino acids: CASSLGDWTGGLETQYF. In DNA form, the CDR3 reads TGTGCCAGCAGCTTAGGAGATTGGACAGGGGGCCTAGAGACCCAGTACTTC.

Worth noting for this clonotype: This may stem from a read error, because a much larger clone lies one nucleotide away. The gene calls are TRBV2 and TRBJ2-7; D possibly corresponds to TRBD2 (5 bases). V was clipped by 5 bases and J by 8 bases, with 19 bases between them. The CDR3 sequence is 14 residues long. Germline V gene lookup returns CDR1 SNHLY and CDR2 FYNNEI. CDR3 region: CASSLARLANKQYF. The CDR3 DNA sequence: TGTGCCAGCAGTTTAGCGCGGCTAGCAAACAAGCAGTACTTC.

On this clonotype: The junction departs from the called germline gene at one end, perhaps through a read error. The chain has TRBV24-1 and TRBJ1-1, with 7 bases aligning to TRBD1. CDR3 length: 15 amino acids. Germline V gene data show CDR1 as KGHDR and CDR2 as SFDVKD. The CDR3 DNA follows: TGTGCCAGCAGTTTAAAGGCCCAGGGGGACGGTGAAGCTTTCTTT. Translating gives CASSLKAQGDGEAFF.

The table lists this clonotype with many counts. The chain combines TRBV20-1 with TRBJ1-1; D call uncertain. This CDR3 comprises 11 residues. Trimming cost V 1 base and J 5 bases, with 5 bases left between them. Germline values: CDR1 DFQATT, CDR2 SNEGSKA (reference sequence). In nucleotides, the CDR3 is TGCAGTGCTAGAGGCGAGACTGAAGCTTTCTTT. This codes for CSARGETEAFF.

Many counts were recorded for this clonotype. J is TRBJ1-2 and V is TRBV15; D not resolved. The germline gives CDR1 LNHNV, CDR2 YYDKDF (reference sequence). V was pared by 0 bases and J by 2 bases, with 10 bases between. CDR3 length equals 15 residues. The CDR3 coding sequence is TGTGCCACCAGCAGAGATGGCGTCAGGAACTATGGCTACACCTTC. It is translated as CATSRDGVRNYGYTF.

To note about this clonotype: A much larger clone sits a single nucleotide away, making a read error possible. The chain uses TRBV7-2 and TRBJ2-6, with D unresolved. This CDR3 is 12 amino acids long. The germline V gene has CDR1 SGHTA and CDR2 FQGNSA. The V end lost 0 bases, the J end lost 6 bases, and 0 bases lay between the germline ends. DNA of the CDR3: TGTGCCAGCAGCTTAGCGGCCAACGTCCTGACTTTC. It translates to CASSLAANVLTF.

This chain joins TRBV19 and TRBJ1-2, with unresolved D. Looked up from germline, CDR1 is LNHDA and CDR2 is SQIVND (reference sequence). This CDR3 is built from 12 residues. Trimming took off 8 bases at V and 7 bases at J, with 14 bases between the two ends. CDR3 DNA sequence: TGTGCCAGTTTCAGTTCGGGAGCTGGCTACACCTTC. Translation: CASFSSGAGYTF.

There are many counts of this clonotype. The rearrangement uses TRBV9 and TRBJ2-2, with D possibly matching TRBD2 (7 bases). V shed 5 bases and J shed 2 bases, with 16 bases lying between them. This CDR3 is 16 amino acids long. Germline CDR1 is SGDLS and CDR2 is YYNGEE. The CDR3 DNA reads TGTGCCAGCAGTCAATGGGGGGGACATAACACCGGGGAGCTGTTTTTT. Protein product: CASSQWGGHNTGELFF.

The chain couples TRBV5-8 to TRBJ2-7; 9 bases are shared with TRBD2. Near its end, the DNA agrees better with TRBJ2-1, so the J call may be wrong. This CDR3 comprises 14 residues. The germline gives CDR1 SGHTS, CDR2 YDEGEE. The CDR3 loop reads CASSLAGGEGEQFF. The DNA of the CDR3 is TGTGCCAGCAGCTTAGCGGGAGGTGAAGGTGAGCAGTTCTTC.

The genes are TRBV29-1 and TRBJ2-6, with TRBD2 matching over 12 bases. This CDR3 comprises 13 residues. V gave up 5 bases and J gave up 11 bases; unmatched junction bases: 4. Germline V lookup: CDR1 SQVTM, CDR2 ANQGSEA. Here the CDR3 reads CSVRLAGDYVLTF. The CDR3 DNA reads as TGCAGCGTTCGACTAGCGGGAGACTACGTCCTGACTTTC.

The table lists this clonotype with many counts. V gene TRBV7-9 combines with J gene TRBJ2-5; 9 nucleotides agree with TRBD2. The germline gives CDR1 SEHNR, CDR2 FQNEAQ (reference sequence). Losses at the gene ends were 3 bases for V and 5 bases for J; bases not matched to a gene: 4. This CDR3 spans 14 amino acids. CDR3 sequence: CASSFSGSEETQYF. In DNA, the CDR3 is TGTGCCAGCAGCTTTAGCGGGAGTGAGGAGACCCAGTACTTC.

V usage is TRBV25-1 and J usage is TRBJ2-2, with TRBD2 as a possible D gene (5 bases). Trimming left V 4 bases short and J 4 bases short, with 10 bases between. CDR1 is MGHDK and CDR2 is SYGVNS in the germline V gene. The CDR3 is made up of 14 amino acids. Written as DNA, the CDR3 is TGTGCCAGCAGTGCTTACAGCGGCACCGGGGAGCTGTTTTTT. Encoded protein: CASSAYSGTGELFF.

A few counts support this clonotype. Here the CDR3 reads CASSLHGTSGTYEQYF. The CDR3 nucleotides are TGTGCCAGCAGCCTCCACGGGACTAGCGGGACCTACGAGCAGTACTTC. V usage is TRBV9 and J usage is TRBJ2-7, with 13 bases fitting TRBD2. The CDR3 covers 16 residues. The V segment lost 4 bases and the J segment 2 bases; nucleotides outside the gene matches: 6. The V gene's germline CDR1 is SGDLS and CDR2 YYNGEE.